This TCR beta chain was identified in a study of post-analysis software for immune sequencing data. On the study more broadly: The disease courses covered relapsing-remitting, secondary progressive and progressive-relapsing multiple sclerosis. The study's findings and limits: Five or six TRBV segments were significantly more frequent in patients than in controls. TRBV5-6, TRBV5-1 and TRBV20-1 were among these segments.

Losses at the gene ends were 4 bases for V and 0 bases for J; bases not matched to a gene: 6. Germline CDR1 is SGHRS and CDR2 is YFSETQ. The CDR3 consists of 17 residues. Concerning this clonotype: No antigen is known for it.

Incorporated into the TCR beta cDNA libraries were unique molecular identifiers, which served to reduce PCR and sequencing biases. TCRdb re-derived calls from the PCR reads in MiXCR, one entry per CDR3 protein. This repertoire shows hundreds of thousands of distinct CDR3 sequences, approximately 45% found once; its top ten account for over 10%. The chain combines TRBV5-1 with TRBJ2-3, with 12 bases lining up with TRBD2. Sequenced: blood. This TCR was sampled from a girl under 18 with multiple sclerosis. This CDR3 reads CASSPDGLAGSTDTQYF. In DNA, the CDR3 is TGCGCCAGCAGCCCGGACGGACTAGCGGGGAGCACAGATACGCAGTATTTT.